The 2 T cell receptor beta chains in this list originate from one sample, sequenced in a study of CD8 T cells in Susac syndrome. Reverse transcription of about 0.5 to 1 ug RNA used random hexamers. TCRdb independently ran MiXCR on the immunoSEQ multiplex PCR reads; one entry per CDR3 protein. The sample lists around 170,000 distinct CDR3 sequences; nearly 97% were seen once. Sequenced material: CD4+ T cells from PBMCs. These receptors were collected from a human donor with Susac syndrome.

This clonotype was counted a single time. DNA for the CDR3: TGTGCCAGCAGGGGGACAGGGAACACTGAAGCTTTCTTT. Protein sequence: CASRGTGNTEAFF. The V gene is TRBV7-9, the J gene TRBJ1-1; 8 bases line up with TRBD1. Per the germline V gene, CDR1 is SEHNR and CDR2 is FQNEAQ (reference sequence). The CDR3 is 13 amino acids. Trimming removed 6 bases from V and 1 base from J; junction bases left unmatched: 1. Full variable domain (missing parts from reference TRBV7-9 and TRBJ1-1): DTGVSQNPRHKITKRGQNVTFRCDPISEHNRLYWYRQTLGQGPEFLTYFQNEAQLEKSRLLSDRFSAERPKGSFSTLEIQRTEQGDSAMYLCASRGTGNTEAFFGQGTRLTVV.

The gene calls are TRBV6-2 or TRBV6-3 and TRBJ2-2; 7 nucleotides match TRBD1. Germline values: CDR1 MNHEY, CDR2 SVGEGT. CDR3 size: 16 residues. Losses at the gene ends were 2 bases for V and 0 bases for J; bases not matched to a gene: 3. CDR3 in amino acids: CASSYGDRTNTGELFF. CDR3 coding DNA: TGTGCCAGCAGTTACGGGGACAGAACGAACACCGGGGAGCTGTTTTTT.